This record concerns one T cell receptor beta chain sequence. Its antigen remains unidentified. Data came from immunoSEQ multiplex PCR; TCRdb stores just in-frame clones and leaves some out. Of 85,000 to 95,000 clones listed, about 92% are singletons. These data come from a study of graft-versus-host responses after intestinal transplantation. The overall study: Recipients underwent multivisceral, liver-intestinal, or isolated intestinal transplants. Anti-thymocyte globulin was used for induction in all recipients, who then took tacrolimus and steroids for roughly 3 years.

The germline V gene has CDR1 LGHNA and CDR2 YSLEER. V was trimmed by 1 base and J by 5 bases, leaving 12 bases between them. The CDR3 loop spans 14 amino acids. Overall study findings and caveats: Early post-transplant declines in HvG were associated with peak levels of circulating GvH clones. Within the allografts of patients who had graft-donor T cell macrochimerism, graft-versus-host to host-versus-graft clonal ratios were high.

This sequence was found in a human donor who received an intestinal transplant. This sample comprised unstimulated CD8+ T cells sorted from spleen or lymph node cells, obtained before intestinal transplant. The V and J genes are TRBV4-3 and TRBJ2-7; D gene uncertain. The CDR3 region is CASSQARFNNEQYF. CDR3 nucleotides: TGCGCCAGCAGCCAAGCCAGGTTCAACAACGAGCAGTACTTC.